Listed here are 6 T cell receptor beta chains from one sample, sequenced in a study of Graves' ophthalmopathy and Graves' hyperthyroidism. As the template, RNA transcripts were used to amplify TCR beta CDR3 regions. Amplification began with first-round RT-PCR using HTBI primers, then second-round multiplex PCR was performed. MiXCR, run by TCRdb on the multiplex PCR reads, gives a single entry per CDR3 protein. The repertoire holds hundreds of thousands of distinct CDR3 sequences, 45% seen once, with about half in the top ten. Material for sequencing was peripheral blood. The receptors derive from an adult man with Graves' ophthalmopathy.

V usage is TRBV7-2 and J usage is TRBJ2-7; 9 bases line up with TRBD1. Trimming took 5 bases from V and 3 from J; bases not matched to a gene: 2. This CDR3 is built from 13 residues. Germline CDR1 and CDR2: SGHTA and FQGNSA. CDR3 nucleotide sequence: TGTGCCAGCAGCGCGGACAGGGGCTACGAGCAGTACTTC. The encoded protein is CASSADRGYEQYF.

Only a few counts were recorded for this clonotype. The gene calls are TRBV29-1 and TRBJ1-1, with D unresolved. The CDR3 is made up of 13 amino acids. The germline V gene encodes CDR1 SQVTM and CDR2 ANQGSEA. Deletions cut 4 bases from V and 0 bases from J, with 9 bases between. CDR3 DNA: TGCAGCGTTGGCGGGAGAATGAACACTGAAGCTTTCTTT. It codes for CSVGGRMNTEAFF.

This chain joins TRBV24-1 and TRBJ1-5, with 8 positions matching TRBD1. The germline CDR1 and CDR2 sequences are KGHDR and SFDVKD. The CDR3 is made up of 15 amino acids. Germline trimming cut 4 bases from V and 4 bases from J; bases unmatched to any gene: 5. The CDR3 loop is CATSDHRQGNQPQHF. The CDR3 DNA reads TGTGCCACCAGTGACCATAGACAGGGGAATCAGCCCCAGCATTTT.

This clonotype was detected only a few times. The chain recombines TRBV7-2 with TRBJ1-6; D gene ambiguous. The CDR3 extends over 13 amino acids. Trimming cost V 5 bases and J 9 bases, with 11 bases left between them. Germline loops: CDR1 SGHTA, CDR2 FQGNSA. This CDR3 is CASSVTAGSPLHF. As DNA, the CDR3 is TGTGCCAGCAGCGTCACAGCTGGTTCACCCCTCCACTTT.

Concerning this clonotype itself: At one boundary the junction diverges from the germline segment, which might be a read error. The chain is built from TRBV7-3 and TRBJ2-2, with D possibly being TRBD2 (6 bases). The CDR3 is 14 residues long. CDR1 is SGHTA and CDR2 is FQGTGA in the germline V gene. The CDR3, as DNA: TGTGCCAGCAGCTTGACTAGGGTCGACGGGGGGCTGTTTTTT. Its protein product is CASSLTRVDGGLFF.

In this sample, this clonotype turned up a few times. This chain's CDR3 is CASSSTSGAYEQYF. The CDR3, as DNA: TGTGCCAGCAGCTCGACTAGCGGCGCCTACGAGCAGTACTTC. V and J are TRBV5-8 and TRBJ2-7; TRBD2 agrees at 9 bases. The ends lost 3 bases at V and 2 bases at J; junction bases unmatched: 3. The CDR3 consists of 14 residues. In germline, CDR1 is SGHTS, CDR2 YDEGEE.